This is a list of T cell receptor beta chains from one sample in a study of blood T cell repertoires in COVID-19. The assay was immunoSEQ multiplex PCR, and TCRdb's table has in-frame clones only and misses some. The data hold more than 200,000 clones, with around four fifths observed a single time. Sequenced: peripheral blood. These receptors were collected from an elderly woman with COVID-19, enrolled during active disease. Both conserved end residues are part of each CDR3. A D gene is named only where the DNA matches it firmly. A row's size may be missing; if present it is once, few, many or a size class.

clone_size	v_call	j_call	cdr3_length	d_call	cdr3_aa	cdr3_nt
few	TRBV7-2	TRBJ2-7	14	TRBD2	CASSRTSGAYEQYF	TGTGCCAGCAGCCGGACTAGCGGGGCCTACGAGCAGTACTTC
few	TRBV28	TRBJ2-6	16	TRBD2	CASRVAGGPGANVLTF	TGTGCCAGCAGGGTAGCGGGGGGGCCTGGGGCCAACGTCCTGACTTTC
once	TRBV5-1	TRBJ2-3	15	TRBD2	CASSTDGGATDTQYF	TGCGCCAGCAGCACGGACGGGGGGGCAACAGATACGCAGTATTTT
.	TRBV28	TRBJ1-6	17	TRBD1	CASSKRQGARYNSPLHF	TGTGCCAGCAGCAAAAGACAGGGAGCCCGGTATAATTCACCCCTCCACTTT
few	TRBV5-1	TRBJ2-7	16	TRBD1	CASSPASGTVSYEQYF	TGCGCCAGCAGCCCTGCCTCCGGGACAGTTAGTTACGAGCAGTACTTC
.	TRBV3-1/TRBV3-2	TRBJ1-1	15	.	CASSRYREVGTEAFF	TGTGCCAGCAGCCGCTACCGGGAGGTGGGGACTGAAGCTTTCTTT
.	TRBV10-3	TRBJ2-2	15	TRBD2	CAISPSGGDTGELFF	TGTGCCATATCGCCCTCGGGGGGGGACACCGGGGAGCTGTTTTTT
.	TRBV24-1	TRBJ1-2	12	.	CATSASGEGYTF	TGTGCCACCAGTGCTTCAGGGGAAGGCTACACCTTC
.	TRBV3-1/TRBV3-2	TRBJ1-2	14	.	CASSQGGRNYGYTF	TGTGCCAGCAGCCAAGGCGGGAGAAACTATGGCTACACCTTC
.	TRBV3-1/TRBV3-2	TRBJ1-1	12	.	CASSQGGTEAFF	TGTGCCAGCAGCCAGGGAGGGACTGAAGCTTTCTTT
.	TRBV7-8	TRBJ1-5	14	.	CASSSDSSYQPQHF	TGTGCCAGCAGCTCGGACAGTAGCTATCAGCCCCAGCATTTT
.	TRBV9	TRBJ2-1	15	TRBD2	CASSVGVAGARAPFF	TGTGCCAGCAGCGTAGGAGTAGCGGGGGCCCGAGCACCGTTCTTC
.	TRBV7-5	TRBJ2-7	16	.	CVRSLATTGTSYEQYF	TGTGTCAGAAGCTTAGCGACAACCGGGACTAGCTACGAGCAGTACTTC
.	TRBV28	TRBJ1-5	16	.	CASSLSAPGGNQPQHF	TGTGCCAGCAGTTTATCGGCCCCAGGAGGGAATCAGCCCCAGCATTTT
.	TRBV10-1	TRBJ2-2	16	TRBD1	CASSGVGTANTGELFF	TGCGCCAGCAGTGGGGTTGGGACAGCGAACACCGGGGAGCTGTTTTTT
.	TRBV19	TRBJ2-7	13	TRBD1	CASSLGTGVVQYF	TGTGCCAGTAGTCTCGGGACAGGGGTTGTTCAGTACTTC
.	TRBV18	TRBJ2-5	13	.	CASSRQGEETQYF	TGTGCCAGCTCACGGCAGGGTGAAGAGACCCAGTACTTC
.	TRBV7-2	TRBJ2-7	15	.	CASSLVATDPYEQYF	TGTGCCAGCAGCTTAGTAGCTACTGATCCCTACGAGCAGTACTTC
few	TRBV28	TRBJ2-5	14	.	CASSRGLSQETQYF	TGTGCCAGCAGTAGGGGTTTATCCCAAGAGACCCAGTACTTC
.	TRBV3-1/TRBV3-2	TRBJ2-1	14	.	CASSQGDRSNEQFF	TGTGCCAGCAGCCAAGGTGACAGATCCAATGAGCAGTTCTTC
.	TRBV5-1	TRBJ2-1	14	TRBD1	CASSNRDRGNEQFF	TGCGCCAGCAGCAACCGGGACAGGGGCAATGAGCAGTTCTTC
.	TRBV9	TRBJ1-3	14	.	CASNTGYSGNTIYF	TGTGCCAGCAACACAGGCTACTCTGGAAACACCATATATTTT
.	TRBV10-1	TRBJ2-3	13	.	CASSRDTTDTQYF	TGCGCCAGCAGCCGGGACACTACAGATACGCAGTATTTT
.	TRBV5-1	TRBJ2-2	16	TRBD2	CASSVRTSGGTGELFF	TGCGCCAGCAGCGTTAGGACTAGCGGGGGCACCGGGGAGCTGTTTTTT
.	TRBV7-8	TRBJ2-1	20	.	CASSLRESGVAVSSYNEQFF	TGTGCCAGCAGCTTACGGGAGTCGGGAGTAGCGGTTAGCTCCTACAATGAGCAGTTCTTC
few	TRBV20-1	TRBJ2-7	11	TRBD1	CSARQGFEQYF	TGCAGTGCCAGACAGGGGTTCGAGCAGTACTTC
few	TRBV9	TRBJ2-7	14	.	CASSRGSLRSEQYF	TGTGCCAGCAGCAGGGGGTCGCTTCGTTCCGAGCAGTACTTC
.	TRBV3-1/TRBV3-2	TRBJ1-5	18	TRBD1	CASSQEPTGVEGNQPQHF	TGTGCCAGCAGCCAAGAACCGACAGGGGTTGAGGGCAATCAGCCCCAGCATTTT
few	TRBV4-1	TRBJ2-1	16	TRBD1	CASRKEQQGPRNEQFF	TGCGCCAGCAGAAAGGAACAACAGGGGCCGAGGAATGAGCAGTTCTTC
.	TRBV5-4	TRBJ1-3	15	.	CASSDNWGPGNTIYF	TGTGCCAGCAGCGACAACTGGGGGCCTGGAAACACCATATATTTT
few	TRBV12-3/TRBV12-4	TRBJ1-1	12	.	CASRQETKEAFF	TGTGCCAGCAGACAGGAGACCAAGGAAGCTTTCTTT
.	TRBV19	TRBJ1-4	15	TRBD1	CASSRDGTGDEKLFF	TGTGCCAGTAGTAGAGACGGGACAGGAGATGAAAAACTGTTTTTT
.	TRBV6-1	TRBJ2-3	15	.	CASSETRGATDTQYF	TGTGCCAGCAGTGAGACGCGGGGAGCCACAGATACGCAGTATTTT
.	TRBV30	TRBJ1-2	13	.	CAWTGGVGYGYTF	TGTGCCTGGACGGGAGGGGTTGGCTATGGCTACACCTTC
.	TRBV12-3/TRBV12-4	TRBJ1-5	13	.	CASGTQPNQPQHF	TGTGCCAGCGGGACACAGCCTAATCAGCCCCAGCATTTT
.	TRBV18	TRBJ1-2	15	TRBD1	CASSPNRGRDSGYTF	TGTGCCAGCTCGCCTAACAGGGGGCGTGATTCCGGCTACACCTTC
.	TRBV11-2	TRBJ1-1	14	TRBD1	CASSSGQGNTEAFF	TGTGCCAGCAGCTCGGGACAGGGGAACACTGAAGCTTTCTTT
.	TRBV27	TRBJ2-1	14	.	CASSLSGVYNEQFF	TGTGCCAGCAGTTTGTCCGGGGTTTACAATGAGCAGTTCTTC
.	TRBV13	TRBJ2-6	13	.	CASSFFGANVLTF	TGTGCCAGCAGCTTCTTTGGGGCCAACGTCCTGACTTTC
.	TRBV6-6	TRBJ1-1	16	TRBD1	CASSQRTGPLNTEAFF	TGTGCCAGCAGTCAAAGGACAGGTCCATTAAACACTGAAGCTTTCTTT
.	TRBV6-5	TRBJ1-5	15	TRBD1	CASRSPTGKNQPQHF	TGTGCCAGCCGTAGTCCGACAGGGAAAAATCAGCCCCAGCATTTT
.	TRBV27	TRBJ1-5	15	TRBD1	CASADRGISNQPQHF	TGTGCCAGCGCCGACAGGGGAATAAGTAATCAGCCCCAGCATTTT
.	TRBV15	TRBJ1-2	17	TRBD1	CATSRAFGQEGSYGYTF	TGTGCCACCAGCAGAGCCTTTGGACAGGAAGGCTCCTATGGCTACACCTTC
.	TRBV5-1	TRBJ2-1	17	.	CASSLEFGRGSYNEQFF	TGCGCCAGCAGCTTGGAGTTCGGAAGGGGCTCCTACAATGAGCAGTTCTTC
once	TRBV4-1	TRBJ2-1	16	TRBD2	CASSQTGTRGSNEQFF	TGCGCCAGCAGCCAAACCGGGACTAGGGGTTCCAATGAGCAGTTCTTC
.	TRBV10-3	TRBJ2-1	16	TRBD2	CAISGGEIAGRNEQFF	TGTGCCATCAGTGGTGGGGAAATAGCGGGGAGGAATGAGCAGTTCTTC
.	TRBV28	TRBJ1-5	13	.	CATSRGSNQPQHF	TGTGCCACCAGTCGGGGGAGCAATCAGCCCCAGCATTTT
.	TRBV2	TRBJ1-2	15	TRBD1	CASSGATGGAYGYTF	TGTGCCAGCAGTGGGGCGACAGGGGGAGCCTATGGCTACACCTTC
.	TRBV28	TRBJ1-5	13	.	CASSFGENQPQHF	TGTGCCAGCAGTTTTGGAGAAAATCAGCCCCAGCATTTT
once	TRBV5-6	TRBJ1-1	15	TRBD1	CASSSPQGARTEAFF	TGTGCCAGCAGCTCGCCACAGGGGGCCCGGACTGAAGCTTTCTTT
.	TRBV12-2	TRBJ2-2	19	.	CASRLRGGLAGPNTGELFF	TGTGCAAGTCGCTTACGAGGTGGACTAGCGGGGCCGAACACCGGGGAGCTGTTTTTT
once	TRBV6-5	TRBJ1-5	15	.	CASSYGGSNGQPQHF	TGTGCCAGCAGTTACGGGGGGTCAAACGGACAGCCCCAGCATTTT
.	TRBV5-1	TRBJ1-6	14	.	CASSLEGGNSPLHF	TGCGCCAGCAGCTTAGAAGGGGGAAATTCACCCCTCCACTTT
once	TRBV3-1/TRBV3-2	TRBJ2-3	15	TRBD1	CASSPRDRGGDTQYF	TGTGCCAGCAGCCCTAGGGACAGGGGAGGAGATACGCAGTATTTT
.	TRBV4-1	TRBJ1-2	16	TRBD1	CASSPVGQGNNYGYTF	TGCGCCAGCAGCCCAGTCGGACAGGGGAACAACTATGGCTACACCTTC